The clone carrying this T cell receptor (beta chain) came up a few times. The antigen is undetermined. The CDR3 loop spans 15 amino acids. Per germline, CDR1 SGHTA and CDR2 FQGNSA. V lost 2 bases, J lost 3 bases, and 2 bases stayed unmatched. One entry per CDR3 protein, called by TCRdb with MiXCR from the 5' RACE reads. In the table there are nearly 55,000 distinct CDR3 sequences, around 26% of which are singletons. Naive CD4+ T cells were purified with Tregs depleted by CD25. Findings of the study overall: Tumor Tregs overlapped most with tumor, then blood, naive CD4+ cells. Larger-cohort validation covered only one TCR beta V-J rearrangement. Tumor memory CD4+ T cell TCR gene usage clustered with blood and lymph node memory CD4+ cells and lymph node naive CD4+ cells.

This sequence was found in a female donor with breast cancer. This rearrangement joins TRBV7-2 to TRBJ1-5, with 9 bases that match TRBD1. The sequencing input was tumor-infiltrating naive CD4+ T cells sorted from the breast tumor. The subset here: naive CD4+ T cells, CD4+CD45RA+CD25-. CDR3 amino acids: CASSLWDRANQPQHF. CDR3 nucleotides: TGTGCCAGCAGCTTATGGGACAGGGCCAATCAGCCCCAGCATTTT.